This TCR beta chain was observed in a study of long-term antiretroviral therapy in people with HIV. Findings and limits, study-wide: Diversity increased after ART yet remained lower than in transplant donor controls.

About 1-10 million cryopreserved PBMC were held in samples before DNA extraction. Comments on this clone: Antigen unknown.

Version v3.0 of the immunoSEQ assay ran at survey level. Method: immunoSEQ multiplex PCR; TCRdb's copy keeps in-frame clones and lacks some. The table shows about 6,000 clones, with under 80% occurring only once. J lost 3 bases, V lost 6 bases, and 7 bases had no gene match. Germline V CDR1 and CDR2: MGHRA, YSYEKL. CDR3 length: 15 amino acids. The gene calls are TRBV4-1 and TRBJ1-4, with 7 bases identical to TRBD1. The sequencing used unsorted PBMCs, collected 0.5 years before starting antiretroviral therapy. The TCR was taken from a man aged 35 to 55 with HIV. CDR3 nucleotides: TGCGCCAGCAGGGAAGGGGGCATGGCTAATGAAAAACTGTTTTTT. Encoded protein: CASREGGMANEKLFF.